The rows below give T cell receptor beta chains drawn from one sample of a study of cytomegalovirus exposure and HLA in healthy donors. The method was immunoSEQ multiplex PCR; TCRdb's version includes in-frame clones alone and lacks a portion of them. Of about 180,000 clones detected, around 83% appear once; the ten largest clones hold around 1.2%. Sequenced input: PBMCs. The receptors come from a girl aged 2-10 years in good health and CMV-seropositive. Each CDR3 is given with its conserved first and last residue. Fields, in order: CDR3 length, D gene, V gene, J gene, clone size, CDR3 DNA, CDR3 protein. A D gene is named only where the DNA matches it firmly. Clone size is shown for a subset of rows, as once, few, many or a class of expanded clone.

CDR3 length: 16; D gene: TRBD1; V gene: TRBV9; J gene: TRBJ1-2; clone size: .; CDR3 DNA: TGTGCCAGCAGCGTAGAGGTCACAGGGGCCGTCTATGGCTACACCTTC; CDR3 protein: CASSVEVTGAVYGYTF
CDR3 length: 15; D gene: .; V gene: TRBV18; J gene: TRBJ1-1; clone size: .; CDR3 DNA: TGTGCCAGCTCACCACCGGGCAGGGAAGGCACTGAAGCTTTCTTT; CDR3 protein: CASSPPGREGTEAFF
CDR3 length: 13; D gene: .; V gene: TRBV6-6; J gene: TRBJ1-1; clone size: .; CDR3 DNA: TGTGCCAGCAGTTTGGACAGAAGCCAGGAAGCTTTCTTT; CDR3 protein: CASSLDRSQEAFF
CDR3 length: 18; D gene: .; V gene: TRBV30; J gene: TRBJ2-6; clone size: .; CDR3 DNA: TGTGCCTGGAACTCCGACAGGTTTGAAAAATCTGGGGCCAACGTCCTGACTTTC; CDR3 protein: CAWNSDRFEKSGANVLTF
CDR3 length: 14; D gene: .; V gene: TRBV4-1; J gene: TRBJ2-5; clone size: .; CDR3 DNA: TGCGCCAGCAGCCAAGGGCAGGGTTGGGAGACCCAGTACTTC; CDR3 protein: CASSQGQGWETQYF
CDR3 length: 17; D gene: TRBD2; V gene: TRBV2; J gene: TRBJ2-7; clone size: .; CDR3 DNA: TGTGCCAGCAGTGAAGCCGCGACTAGCGGGAGGTTCTACGAGCAGTACTTC; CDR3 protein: CASSEAATSGRFYEQYF
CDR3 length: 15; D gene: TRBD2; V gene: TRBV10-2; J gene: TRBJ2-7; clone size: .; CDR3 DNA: TGCGCCAGCTATCCTAGACTAGCGGAGAGTTACGAGCAGTACTTC; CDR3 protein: CASYPRLAESYEQYF
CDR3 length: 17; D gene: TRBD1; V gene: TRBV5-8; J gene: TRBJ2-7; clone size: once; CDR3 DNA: TGTGCCAGCAGCTTGGACTTGGGACAGGGTGGGACCTACGAGCAGTACTTC; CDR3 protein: CASSLDLGQGGTYEQYF
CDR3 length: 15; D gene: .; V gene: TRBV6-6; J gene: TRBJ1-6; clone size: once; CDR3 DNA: TGTGCCAGCATCCAATCGGGCGGGGGACATTCACCCCTCCACTTT; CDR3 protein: CASIQSGGGHSPLHF
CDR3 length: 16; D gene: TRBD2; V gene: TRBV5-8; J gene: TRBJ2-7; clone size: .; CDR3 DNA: TGTGCCAGCAGCTTGGTTAGGGCTAGCGGCTCCTACGAGCAGTACTTC; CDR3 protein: CASSLVRASGSYEQYF
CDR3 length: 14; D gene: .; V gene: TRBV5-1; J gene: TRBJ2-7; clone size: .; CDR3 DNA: TGCGCCAGCAGCCCCCGTGCGGGAACCTACGAGCAGTACTTC; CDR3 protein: CASSPRAGTYEQYF
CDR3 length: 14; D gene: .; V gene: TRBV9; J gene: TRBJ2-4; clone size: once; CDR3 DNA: TGTGCCAGCAGCGTAGTCGCGGTATCGAACATTCAGTACTTC; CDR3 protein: CASSVVAVSNIQYF
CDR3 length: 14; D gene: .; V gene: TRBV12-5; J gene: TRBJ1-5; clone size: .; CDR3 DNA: TGTGCTAGTGGTACCGGGACACTGGATCAGCCCCAGCATTTT; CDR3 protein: CASGTGTLDQPQHF
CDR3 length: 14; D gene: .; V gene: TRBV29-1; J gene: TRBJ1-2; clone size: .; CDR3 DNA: TGCAGCGTTCCTCACAGGGTAACTGGGTGGGGCTACACCTTC; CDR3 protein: CSVPHRVTGWGYTF
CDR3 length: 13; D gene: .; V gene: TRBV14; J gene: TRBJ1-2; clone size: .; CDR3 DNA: TGTGCCAGCAGCCGGCAGGGAAGGGATGGCTACACCTTC; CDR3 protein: CASSRQGRDGYTF
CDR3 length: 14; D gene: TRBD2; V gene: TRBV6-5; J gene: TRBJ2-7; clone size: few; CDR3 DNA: TGTGCCAGCAGTAAGGGGACTAGCGGCTACGAGCAGTACTTC; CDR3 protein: CASSKGTSGYEQYF
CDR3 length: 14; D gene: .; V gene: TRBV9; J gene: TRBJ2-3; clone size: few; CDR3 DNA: TGTGCCAGCGTCTGGGGGACTAGCACAGATACGCAGTATTTT; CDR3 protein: CASVWGTSTDTQYF
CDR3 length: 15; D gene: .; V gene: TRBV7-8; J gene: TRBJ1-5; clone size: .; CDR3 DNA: TGTGCCAGCAGCTTATCGGCCACAGTCGGTCAGCCCCAGCATTTT; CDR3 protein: CASSLSATVGQPQHF
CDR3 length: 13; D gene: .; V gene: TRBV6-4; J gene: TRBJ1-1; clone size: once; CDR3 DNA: TGTGCCAGCAGTGAGAGATTGAGCACTGAAGCTTTCTTT; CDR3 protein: CASSERLSTEAFF
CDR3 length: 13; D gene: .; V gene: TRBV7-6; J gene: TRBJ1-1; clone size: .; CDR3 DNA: TGTGCCAGCAGCCCTTCTATAAACACTGAAGCTTTCTTT; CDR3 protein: CASSPSINTEAFF